The clone carrying this T cell receptor (beta chain) was seen a handful of times. The sample belongs to a study of blood T cells in healthy people across ages. Primers used in a second PCR of about 7 to 12 cycles were a sample-barcoded 5' primer and a J-beta primer mix. Each CDR3 protein gets one entry after TCRdb re-called the 5' RACE reads with MiXCR. The sample lists 1.5 million to 2 million distinct CDR3 sequences; roughly 30% were seen once. Each of the donors had about 9.9 milliliters of peripheral blood drawn into EDTA-treated Vacutainer tubes. The CDR3 length is 13 residues. Per the germline V gene, CDR1 is SGHRS and CDR2 is YFSETQ. Trimming cost V 4 bases and J 5 bases, with 13 bases left between them.

The chain links TRBV5-1 to TRBJ2-7; D might be TRBD2 (5 bases). Specimen: blood. The origin of this receptor is a woman in her twenties or thirties in good health. The chain's CDR3 is CASSPRWGDEQYF. As DNA, the CDR3 is TGCGCCAGCAGCCCTCGTTGGGGAGACGAGCAGTACTTC.